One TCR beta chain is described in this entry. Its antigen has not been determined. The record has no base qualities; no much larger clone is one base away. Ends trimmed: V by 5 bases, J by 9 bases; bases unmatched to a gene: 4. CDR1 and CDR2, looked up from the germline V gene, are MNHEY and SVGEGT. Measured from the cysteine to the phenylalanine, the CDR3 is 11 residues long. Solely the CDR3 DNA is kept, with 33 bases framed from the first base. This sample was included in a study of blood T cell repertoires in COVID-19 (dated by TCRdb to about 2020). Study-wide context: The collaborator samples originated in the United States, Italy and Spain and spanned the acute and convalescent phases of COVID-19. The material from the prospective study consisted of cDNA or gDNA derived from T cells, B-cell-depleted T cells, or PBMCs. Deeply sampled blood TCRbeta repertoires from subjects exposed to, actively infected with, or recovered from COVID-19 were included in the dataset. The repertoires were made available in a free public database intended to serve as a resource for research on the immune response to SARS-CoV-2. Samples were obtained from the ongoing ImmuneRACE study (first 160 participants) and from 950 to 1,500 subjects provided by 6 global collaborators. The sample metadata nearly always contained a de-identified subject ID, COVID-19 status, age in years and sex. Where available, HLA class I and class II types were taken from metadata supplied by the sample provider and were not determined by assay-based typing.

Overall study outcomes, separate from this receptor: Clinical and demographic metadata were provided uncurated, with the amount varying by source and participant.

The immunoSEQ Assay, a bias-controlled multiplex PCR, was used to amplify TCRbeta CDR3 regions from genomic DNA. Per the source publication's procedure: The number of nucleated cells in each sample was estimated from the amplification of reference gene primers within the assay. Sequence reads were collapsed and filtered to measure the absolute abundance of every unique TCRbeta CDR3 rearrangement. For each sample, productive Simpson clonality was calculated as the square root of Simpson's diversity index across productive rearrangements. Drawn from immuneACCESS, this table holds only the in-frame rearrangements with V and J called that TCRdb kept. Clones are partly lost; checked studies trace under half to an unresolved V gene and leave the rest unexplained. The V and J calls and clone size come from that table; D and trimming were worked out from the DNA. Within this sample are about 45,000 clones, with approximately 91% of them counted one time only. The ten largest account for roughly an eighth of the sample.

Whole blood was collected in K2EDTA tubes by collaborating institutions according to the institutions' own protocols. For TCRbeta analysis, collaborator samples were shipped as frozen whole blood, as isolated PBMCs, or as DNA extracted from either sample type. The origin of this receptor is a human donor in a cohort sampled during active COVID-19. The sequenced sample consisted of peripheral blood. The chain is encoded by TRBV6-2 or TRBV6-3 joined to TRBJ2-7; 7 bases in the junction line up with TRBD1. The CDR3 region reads CASSEGQPQYF. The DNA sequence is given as TGTGCCAGCAGTGAGGGACAGCCGCAGTACTTC.